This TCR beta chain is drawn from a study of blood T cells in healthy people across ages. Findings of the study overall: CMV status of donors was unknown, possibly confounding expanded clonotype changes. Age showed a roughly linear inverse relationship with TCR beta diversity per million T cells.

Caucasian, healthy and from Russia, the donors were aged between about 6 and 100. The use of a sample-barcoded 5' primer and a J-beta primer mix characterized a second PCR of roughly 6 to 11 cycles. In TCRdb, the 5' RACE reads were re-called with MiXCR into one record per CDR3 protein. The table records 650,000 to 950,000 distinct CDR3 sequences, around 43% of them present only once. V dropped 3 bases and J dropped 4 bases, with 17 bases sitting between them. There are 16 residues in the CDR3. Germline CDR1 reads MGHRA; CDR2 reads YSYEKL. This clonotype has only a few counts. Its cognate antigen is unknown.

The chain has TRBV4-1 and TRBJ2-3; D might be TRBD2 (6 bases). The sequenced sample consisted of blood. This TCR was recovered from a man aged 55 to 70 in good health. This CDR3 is CASSHRGGATADTQYF. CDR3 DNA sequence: TGCGCCAGCAGCCACCGTGGAGGGGCGACTGCAGATACGCAGTATTTT.